This TCR beta chain came from a study of blood T cell repertoires in COVID-19. Study context: The cDNA or gDNA used as material had been derived from T cells, B-cell-depleted T cells, or PBMCs.

Sequenced by immunoSEQ multiplex PCR; TCRdb stores in-frame clones only, minus some. The sample lists 250,000 or so clones; 70% to 90% were seen once. The germline V gene encodes CDR1 KGHSH and CDR2 LQKENI. V lost 2 bases to trimming and J lost 8 bases, with 18 bases between them. This CDR3 is 15 amino acids long. The chain employs TRBV18 and TRBJ1-2; D might be TRBD1 (6 bases). Sequences were obtained from peripheral blood. This TCR was sampled from a woman in her seventies with active or convalescent COVID-19. The DNA of the CDR3 is TGTGCCAGCTCACCATCGGCGGGGGCTCTAGTGGGCTACACCTTC. Translation gives CASSPSAGALVGYTF.